These 5 T cell receptor beta chains came from one sample sequenced in a study of T cell repertoires in cytomegalovirus infection. Their antigens are not known. TCRdb recomputed calls from the reads with MiXCR, one row per CDR3 protein. The table shows about 740,000 distinct CDR3 sequences, with roughly 33% occurring only once. The material was cultured PBMCs, obtained from culture after CMV antigen stimulation. The receptors come from a human donor in good health (CMV status not recorded). Some clones in this sample may be carry-over from other donors' samples.

The chain joins TRBV10-3 to TRBJ2-3; D is perhaps TRBD1 (5 bases). The CDR3 length is 13 residues. V shed 9 bases and J shed 4 bases, with 14 bases lying between them. Germline assignment: CDR1 ENHRY and CDR2 SYGVKD. CDR3: CAIAQWGADTQYF. The CDR3, as DNA: TGTGCCATTGCACAGTGGGGCGCAGATACGCAGTATTTT.

This chain uses TRBV7-9 with TRBJ2-2; TRBD2 matches at 8 bases. There are 16 residues in the CDR3. The germline V gene encodes CDR1 SEHNR and CDR2 FQNEAQ (reference sequence). V trimming: 5 bases; J trimming: 3 bases; junction bases outside the gene matches: 8. This CDR3 is CASSARTSSYTGELFF. CDR3 bases: TGTGCCAGCAGCGCCAGGACTAGCTCCTACACCGGGGAGCTGTTTTTT.

This clonotype came up a few times. This rearrangement joins TRBV7-9 to TRBJ2-3; TRBD2 aligns across 9 bases. CDR1 SEHNR and CDR2 FQNEAQ come from the germline V gene (reference sequence). V lost 2 bases to trimming and J lost 1 base; unmatched junction nucleotides: 4. The CDR3 contains 16 residues. In nucleotides, the CDR3 is TGTGCCAGCAGCTTAATGGCTAGCGGGGGCACAGATACGCAGTATTTT. As protein: CASSLMASGGTDTQYF.

On this clonotype: One junction end does not reproduce the germline sequence, and a read error may be involved. This chain connects TRBV6-2 or TRBV6-3 to TRBJ2-2; D possibly corresponds to TRBD2 (5 bases). The CDR3 totals 14 residues. CDR1 and CDR2 (germline): MNHEY, SVGEGT. The CDR3 DNA sequence: TGTGCCAGCAGTTATGTCTCGAACACCGGGGAGCTGTCTTTT. The encoded protein is CASSYVSNTGELSF.

The chain joins TRBV6-1 to TRBJ2-3; 9 nucleotides match TRBD2. Germline trimming cut 4 bases from V and 3 bases from J; bases unmatched to any gene: 8. This CDR3 comprises 16 residues. Germline V gene data show CDR1 as MNHNS and CDR2 as SASEGT. CDR3 DNA sequence: TGTGCCAGCAGTGGAACAGCGGGGGGAGAAACAGATACGCAGTATTTT. This translates into CASSGTAGGETDTQYF.